These 27 T cell receptor beta chains were sequenced from one sample in a study of blood T cell repertoires in COVID-19. The table came from immunoSEQ multiplex PCR; TCRdb's copy has only in-frame clones and leaves some out. The table shows some 220,000 clones, with over 75% occurring only once. Sequenced: peripheral blood. These receptors all stem from a human donor in a cohort sampled during active COVID-19.

J is TRBJ1-2 and V is TRBV19, with D unclear. This CDR3 spans 13 amino acids. The V gene lost 5 bases and the J gene lost 1 base, with 8 bases spanning the gap. The germline CDR1 and CDR2 sequences are LNHDA and SQIVND (reference sequence). The CDR3 DNA is TGTGCCAGTAGTCCCCCCGGTAACTATGGCTACACCTTC. Translation gives CASSPPGNYGYTF.

The chain couples TRBV5-1 to TRBJ2-7; tentatively, D is TRBD1 (6 bases). The V gene's germline CDR1 is SGHRS and CDR2 YFSETQ. Trimming left V 0 bases short and J 6 bases short, with 10 bases between. The CDR3 spans 13 residues. In DNA, the CDR3 is TGCGCCAGCAGCTTGGACACAGGGTTCGAGCAGTACTTC. Translated, it gives CASSLDTGFEQYF.

J is TRBJ2-2 and V is TRBV5-6, with D uncertain. The V and J ends lost 4 bases and 2 bases respectively, with 6 bases between them. Germline CDR1 reads SGHDT; CDR2 reads YYEEEE. The CDR3 spans 13 residues. The CDR3 is CASSHTNTGELFF. CDR3 sequence (DNA): TGTGCCAGCAGCCATACAAACACCGGGGAGCTGTTTTTT.

This chain uses TRBV5-5 with TRBJ2-7, with TRBD1 identical over 11 bases. CDR1 is SGHKS, CDR2 YYEKEE, per germline (reference sequence). Trimming removed 0 bases from V and 4 bases from J; junction bases left unmatched: 6. The CDR3 spans 16 residues. CDR3 DNA: TGTGCCAGCAGCTTGGGAGGACAGGGGGCCCATTACGAGCAGTACTTC. Translating gives CASSLGGQGAHYEQYF. The complete variable domain, with remaining parts taken from reference TRBV5-5 and TRBJ2-7, reads DAGVTQSPTHLIKTRGQQVTLRCSPISGHKSVSWYQQVLGQGPQFIFQYYEKEERGRGNFPDRFSARQFPNYSSELNVNALLLGDSALYLCASSLGGQGAHYEQYFGPGTRLTVT.

The V gene is TRBV18, the J gene TRBJ1-2, with no clear D. V lost 5 bases to trimming and J lost 0 bases, with 10 bases between them. CDR1 is KGHSH, CDR2 LQKENI, per germline. The CDR3 totals 14 residues. CDR3 loop: CASSSGVANYGYTF. The DNA for the CDR3 is TGTGCCAGCTCATCCGGGGTAGCTAACTATGGCTACACCTTC.

A word on this clone: The junction shows a germline mismatch at one end, possibly a read error. The V gene is TRBV30, the J gene TRBJ2-7; D perhaps matches TRBD1 (5 bases). CDR1 and CDR2 from the germline V gene are GTSNPN and SVGIG (reference sequence). This CDR3 region has 12 residues. DNA of the CDR3: TGTGCCTGGATGGCCCAAAAGGGGAATCTAAATTTC. Its protein is CAWMAQKGNLNF.

The chain uses TRBV27 and TRBJ1-5; D is undetermined. The germline V gene has CDR1 MNHEY and CDR2 SMNVEV (reference sequence). Trimming left V 5 bases short and J 7 bases short, with 15 bases between. The CDR3 is 14 amino acids. CDR3 in DNA: TGTGCCAGCAGTCCCTTGGGAGTAGGACAGCCCCAGCATTTT. Amino acids: CASSPLGVGQPQHF.

The chain is built from TRBV28 and TRBJ1-1; D remains unclear. Germline CDR1 is MDHEN and CDR2 is SYDVKM. There are 12 residues in the CDR3. V gave up 4 bases and J gave up 7 bases, with 10 bases separating them. As DNA, the CDR3 is TGTGCCAGCAGTTACCCTAATGGTGAAGCTTTCTTT. Residues: CASSYPNGEAFF.

The V gene is TRBV5-4, the J gene TRBJ1-2, with 8 bases fitting TRBD1. The CDR3 runs 13 residues. Germline lookup yields CDR1 SGHNT and CDR2 YYREEE (reference sequence). Losses at the gene ends were 4 bases for V and 6 bases for J; bases not matched to a gene: 5. CDR3 in DNA: TGTGCCAGCAGCGACGGACAGGGCCATGGCTACACCTTC. It is translated as CASSDGQGHGYTF.

Here the CDR3 reads CASSQGGDGSSSYEQYF. The CDR3 DNA reads TGTGCCAGCAGCCAGGGGGGAGATGGATCAAGCTCCTACGAGCAGTACTTC. The chain is built from TRBV28 and TRBJ2-7, with D possibly being TRBD1 (7 bases). The ends were cut back, 6 bases at V and 0 bases at J, with 21 bases in the middle. The germline V gene has CDR1 MDHEN and CDR2 SYDVKM. The CDR3 has 17 residues.

This chain uses TRBV7-9 with TRBJ2-2; TRBD2 agrees at 8 bases. The ends lost 3 bases at V and 4 bases at J; junction bases unmatched: 7. The CDR3 totals 16 residues. CDR1 SEHNR and CDR2 FQNEAQ come from the germline V gene (reference sequence). The CDR3 loop is CASSFQAGEGTGELFF. DNA for the CDR3: TGTGCCAGCAGCTTCCAAGCGGGAGAAGGCACCGGGGAGCTGTTTTTT.

The chain joins TRBV6-4 to TRBJ2-7, with D possibly TRBD2 on 5 matching bases. CDR3 size: 13 residues. The V end lost 2 bases, the J end lost 9 bases, and 14 bases lay between the germline ends. Germline V gene sequence: CDR1 MRHNA, CDR2 SNTAGT. This CDR3 is CASSDPSEGRQYF. Here the CDR3 DNA reads TGTGCCAGCAGTGACCCCTCCGAGGGAAGGCAGTACTTC.

The rearrangement links TRBV4-3 to TRBJ2-5; D call uncertain. The CDR3 sequence is 14 residues long. CDR1 is LGHNA and CDR2 is YSLEER in the germline V gene. V was cut by 0 bases and J by 4 bases, with 9 bases left in between. For the CDR3, the DNA is TGCGCCAGCAGCCAAGAAACGAACAGAGAGACCCAGTACTTC. Encoded protein: CASSQETNRETQYF.

The chain recombines TRBV5-6 with TRBJ1-5, with TRBD1 as a possible D gene (5 bases). Deletions cut 4 bases from V and 7 bases from J, with 15 bases between. This CDR3 has 14 residues. Germline V gene sequence: CDR1 SGHDT, CDR2 YYEEEE. The CDR3, as DNA: TGTGCCAGCAGCCGAGGCAGGGAAGGCCAGCCCCAGCATTTT. Amino acids: CASSRGREGQPQHF.

The gene calls are TRBV19 and TRBJ2-7; tentatively, D is TRBD2 (6 bases). V lost 5 bases to trimming and J lost 2 bases, with 13 bases between them. The germline V gene has CDR1 LNHDA and CDR2 SQIVND (reference sequence). CDR3 size: 14 residues. This CDR3 is CASSSPGLAYEQYF. CDR3 sequence (DNA): TGTGCCAGTAGTTCACCGGGACTGGCCTACGAGCAGTACTTC.

This chain joins TRBV6-6 and TRBJ2-7; 8 nucleotides agree with TRBD1. Germline V gives CDR1 MNHNY, CDR2 SVGAGI (reference sequence). The CDR3 consists of 16 residues. The ends lost 7 bases at V and 6 bases at J; junction bases unmatched: 17. CDR3 sequence reads: CASTNGRGLSSGEQYF. DNA for the CDR3: TGTGCCAGCACCAACGGCAGGGGGCTTTCATCGGGCGAGCAGTACTTC.

The V gene is TRBV19, the J gene TRBJ1-5; 7 positions agree with TRBD1. The V gene's germline CDR1 is LNHDA and CDR2 SQIVND (reference sequence). With 8 bases clipped from V and 4 bases from J, the junction kept 8 bases outside the gene matches. The CDR3 consists of 14 residues. CDR3 nucleotide sequence: TGTGCCAGTTCCCGAGAACAGGGGAATCAGCCCCAGCATTTT. This codes for CASSREQGNQPQHF. Looking up the rest from reference TRBV19 and TRBJ1-5 gives the full variable domain: DGGITQSPKYLFRKEGQNVTLSCEQNLNHDAMYWYRQDPGQGLRLIYYSQIVNDFQKGDIAEGYSVSREKKESFPLTVTSAQKNPTAFYLCASSREQGNQPQHFGDGTRLSIL.

The chain employs TRBV7-9 and TRBJ1-1; no firm D call. The CDR3 length is 13 residues. CDR1 and CDR2 from the germline V gene are SEHNR and FQNEAQ (reference sequence). The V end lost 3 bases, the J end lost 4 bases, and 9 bases lay between the germline ends. The CDR3: CASSFRWSTEAFF. Written as DNA, the CDR3 is TGTGCCAGCAGCTTTCGGTGGAGCACTGAAGCTTTCTTT.

The chain is built from TRBV18 and TRBJ1-1; 9 bases fit TRBD1. V shed 3 bases and J 5 bases; nucleotides not matched to a gene: 7. The CDR3 runs 15 residues. CDR1 KGHSH and CDR2 LQKENI come from the germline V gene. This chain's CDR3 is CASSPRQGEGTEAFF. Here the CDR3 DNA reads TGTGCCAGCTCACCTCGACAGGGGGAGGGAACTGAAGCTTTCTTT.

The chain uses TRBV19 and TRBJ2-3; D uncertain. The germline V gene encodes CDR1 LNHDA and CDR2 SQIVND (reference sequence). V lost 3 bases and J 2 bases, leaving 9 bases between the germline ends. The CDR3 totals 14 residues. The CDR3 loop reads CASSIDRATDTQYF. CDR3 DNA sequence: TGTGCCAGTAGTATTGATCGAGCCACAGATACGCAGTATTTT.

The chain recombines TRBV18 with TRBJ1-3; no clear D. The CDR3 consists of 16 residues. The germline gives CDR1 KGHSH, CDR2 LQKENI. V was cut by 0 bases and J by 0 bases, with 9 bases left in between. The CDR3 sequence is CASSPPLKSSGNTIYF. For the CDR3, the DNA is TGTGCCAGCTCACCACCCCTGAAGAGCTCTGGAAACACCATATATTTT.

The chain joins TRBV5-4 to TRBJ2-7; 12 nucleotides align to TRBD1. The CDR3 runs to 14 residues. CDR1 is SGHNT and CDR2 is YYREEE in the germline V gene (reference sequence). The trim removed 4 bases at V and 5 bases at J, leaving 4 bases unmatched. The CDR3 loop is CASSPGTGGDEQYF. CDR3 DNA: TGTGCCAGCAGCCCCGGGACAGGGGGCGACGAGCAGTACTTC.

The genes are TRBV7-2 and TRBJ1-5; D possibly corresponds to TRBD1 (5 bases). CDR3 size: 16 residues. In germline, CDR1 is SGHTA, CDR2 FQGNSA. V lost 2 bases and J lost 3, with 14 bases in between. Here the CDR3 DNA reads TGTGCCAGCAGCTTAATGTTAGGGGCTTCCAATCAGCCCCAGCATTTT. This encodes CASSLMLGASNQPQHF. Together with reference TRBV7-2 and TRBJ1-5, the CDR3 gives the full variable domain: GAGVSQSPSNKVTEKGKDVELRCDPISGHTALYWYRQSLGQGLEFLIYFQGNSAPDKSGLPSDRFSAERTGGSVSTLTIQRTQQEDSAVYLCASSLMLGASNQPQHFGDGTRLSIL.

This clone has a handful of counts. The chain carries TRBV6-2 or TRBV6-3 and TRBJ2-3; 8 nucleotides match TRBD2. J lost 5 bases, V lost 2 bases, and 15 bases had no gene match. The CDR3 has 18 amino acids. CDR1 MNHEY and CDR2 SVGEGT come from the germline V gene. The CDR3 loop is CASSYRGKNGGAQDTQYF. In DNA, the CDR3 is TGTGCCAGCAGTTACCGCGGGAAGAACGGGGGGGCCCAAGATACGCAGTATTTT.

The V gene is TRBV13, the J gene TRBJ2-7; weak D call: TRBD2 (5 bases). CDR1 PRHDT and CDR2 FYEKMQ come from the germline V gene (reference sequence). V lost 1 base and J 5 bases, leaving 12 bases between the germline ends. There are 14 residues in the CDR3. In DNA, the CDR3 is TGTGCCAGCAGCTTAGATCGGGGAAATGACGAGCAGTACTTC. Translated: CASSLDRGNDEQYF.

This chain uses TRBV27 with TRBJ2-3; D is undetermined. The germline V gene has CDR1 MNHEY and CDR2 SMNVEV (reference sequence). Trimming took off 7 bases at V and 9 bases at J, with 11 bases between the two ends. This CDR3 contains 11 residues. CDR3 DNA: TGTGCCAGCAATTGGAGCCCCACGCAGTATTTT. This encodes CASNWSPTQYF.

This chain uses TRBV5-1 with TRBJ2-1; D gene unclear. The V end was cut by 1 base, the J end by 0 bases, with 5 bases between. The CDR3 runs to 14 residues. CDR1 SGHRS and CDR2 YFSETQ come from the germline V gene. The CDR3, as DNA: TGCGCCAGCAGCTTGCACAGCTCCTACAATGAGCAGTTCTTC. It translates to CASSLHSSYNEQFF.